Below, one T cell receptor beta chain is given with its context. Its target is not known. The source of the sample is a study of PD-1 blockade in mismatch repair-deficient tumors. In the study overall: Enrolled about 2013-2017, patients had progressing, pretreated mismatch repair-deficient cancers of more than ten types. Study observations and caveats: Rapid post-treatment expansion, then contraction, generally preceding radiologic response, marked tumor-resident clones.

Clones were read by immunoSEQ multiplex PCR, and TCRdb kept only the in-frame ones, dropping some. The sample holds about 35,000 clones, approximately 84% seen once. PCR or immunohistochemistry showed mismatch repair deficiency in every enrolled patient. This receptor was obtained from an adult with mismatch repair-deficient cancer. Sequenced here: PBMCs, sampled 6 weeks after starting pembrolizumab.

DNA for the CDR3: TGTGCCAGCAGTTCTACAGAGACCCAGTACTTC. This translates into CASSSTETQYF. J is TRBJ2-5 and V is TRBV5-6; no firm D call. CDR3 size: 11 residues. V was pared by 5 bases and J by 4 bases, with 6 bases between. CDR1 and CDR2 (germline): SGHDT, YYEEEE.